These 5 T cell receptor beta chains share one sample of origin, sequenced in a study of shared clonotypes between healthy human individuals. Repertoires were generated with immunoSEQ multiplex PCR, while TCRdb's copy carries only in-frame clones and drops some. In the table there are millions of clones, 95% of which are singletons. The sample comprised naive CD4+ T cells sorted from blood. As to subset: CD45RA+ positively selected. The source is a man between 18 and 29 years old in good health.

The chain combines TRBV2 with TRBJ1-2, with TRBD1 matching 11 bases. CDR3 length equals 15 residues. Germline CDR1 SNHLY, CDR2 FYNNEI. V was pared by 6 bases and J by 4 bases, with 7 bases of the junction left unmatched. CDR3 residues: CASSQDRGRAYGYTF. The CDR3 region has the DNA TGTGCCAGCAGCCAGGACAGGGGGCGCGCCTATGGCTACACCTTC.

This sequence joins TRBV5-6 and TRBJ2-3; weak D call: TRBD1 (5 bases). The ends were cut back, 1 base at V and 4 bases at J, with 16 bases in the middle. The CDR3 is 16 amino acids. From germline, CDR1 is SGHDT and CDR2 YYEEEE. As DNA, the CDR3 is TGTGCCAGCAGCTTGATTGGGGCAGGGTGGGCAGATACGCAGTATTTT. Amino acid sequence: CASSLIGAGWADTQYF.

The genes are TRBV6-1 and TRBJ1-4; maybe TRBD1 (5 bases). The CDR3 runs to 13 residues. The germline CDR1 and CDR2 sequences are MNHNS and SASEGT. Trimming left V 8 bases short and J 0 bases short, with 7 bases between. This CDR3 is CASQGPTNEKLFF. The CDR3 DNA reads TGTGCCAGCCAGGGTCCAACTAATGAAAAACTGTTTTTT.

This rearrangement joins TRBV5-4 to TRBJ2-6; the D is unclear. This CDR3 has 14 amino acids. V was pared by 5 bases and J by 0 bases, with 6 bases between. Germline-derived CDR1 and CDR2 are SGHNT and YYREEE (reference sequence). The CDR3 DNA is TGTGCCAGCAGGGCAGACTCTGGGGCCAACGTCCTGACTTTC. As protein: CASRADSGANVLTF.

The chain links TRBV4-3 to TRBJ1-1; D is uncertain. The CDR3 runs 15 residues. Trimming took off 1 base at V and 1 base at J, with 10 bases between the two ends. Germline V lookup: CDR1 LGHNA, CDR2 YSLEER. CDR3 residues: CASSQGEVANTEAFF. The CDR3 DNA reads TGCGCCAGCAGCCAAGGGGAGGTTGCGAACACTGAAGCTTTCTTT.